This TCR beta chain was identified in a study of blood T cell repertoires in COVID-19 (dated by TCRdb to 2018 to 2020). A note on the overall study: Samples covering the acute and convalescent phases of COVID-19 were provided by collaborators in the United States, Italy and Spain. The prospective study material was composed of cDNA or gDNA derived from T cells, B-cell-depleted T cells, or PBMCs. The dataset comprised deeply sampled blood TCRbeta repertoires from subjects exposed to, actively infected with, or recovered from COVID-19. The repertoires were made available in a free public database intended to serve as a resource for research on the immune response to SARS-CoV-2. Samples were obtained from the ongoing ImmuneRACE study (first 160 participants) and from some 1,300 subjects provided by 6 global collaborators. The sample metadata nearly always contained a de-identified subject ID, COVID-19 status, age in years and sex. Where HLA class I and class II types were available, the types were taken from metadata supplied by the sample provider, not from assay-based typing.

Whole blood was collected in K2EDTA tubes by collaborating institutions according to the institutions' own protocols. Collaborator samples were shipped for TCRbeta analysis as frozen whole blood, isolated PBMCs, or DNA extracted from either sample type. On this clone: Its antigen is still unknown. One base away there is no much larger clone; base qualities are not given.

TCRbeta CDR3 regions were amplified from genomic DNA using the immunoSEQ Assay, a bias-controlled multiplex PCR. The source study handled its data this way. The number of nucleated cells in each sample was estimated from the amplification of reference gene primers within the assay. To quantify the absolute abundance of each unique TCRbeta CDR3 rearrangement, sequence reads were collapsed and filtered. For each sample, productive Simpson clonality was calculated as the square root of Simpson's diversity index over productive rearrangements. As stored in TCRdb, this immuneACCESS dataset retains in-frame rearrangements with V and J assigned. A fraction of the clones does not appear; measured against another copy, unresolved V genes explain less than half of the discrepancy, and the remainder lacks a known reason. That table supplies the V and J calls and clone size; D and trimming were determined from the DNA. The sample table records over 150,000 clones; less than 85% of these occur just once. Of the sample, around 7% falls within the top ten clones.

Findings and caveats that apply to the study as a whole: Clinical and demographic metadata were provided uncurated, with the amount varying by source and participant.

At the junction V is shortened by 2 bases and J by 4 bases; bases outside the gene matches: 2. The germline V gene (reference sequence) yields MNHEY for CDR1 and SMNVEV for CDR2. Spanning cysteine to phenylalanine, the CDR3 consists of 13 amino acids. Here the CDR3 DNA is all that survives: 39 bases in frame from base 1. Sequencing input: peripheral blood. The receptor was derived from a human donor in a cohort sampled during active COVID-19. The V and J segments used are TRBV27 and TRBJ2-7, with 7 bases in between that match TRBD1. DNA sequence: TGTGCCAGCAGTTTAGGGACAGTGTACGAGCAGTACTTC. Its amino acids are CASSLGTVYEQYF.